The 13 T cell receptor beta chains below all came from one sample that was sequenced in a study of beta chain features in type 1 diabetes. The sequenced template was cDNA made from the entire isolated RNA. Assay: immunoSEQ multiplex PCR; the TCRdb copy retains only in-frame clones and omits some. The table shows a few hundred thousand clones, with over 13% occurring only once. Material: naive CD4+ T cells from blood. Receptors were obtained from a woman younger than 30 in good health.

The genes are TRBV28 and TRBJ1-5, with 10 bases matching TRBD1. Germline loops: CDR1 MDHEN, CDR2 SYDVKM. With V trimmed by 6 bases and J by 3 bases, 5 bases remained unmatched. CDR3 length: 15 amino acids. DNA of the CDR3: TGTGCCAGCAGCCAAGGGACAGGGGACAATCAGCCCCAGCATTTT. Translating gives CASSQGTGDNQPQHF.

This clone was observed a handful of times. J is TRBJ2-5 and V is TRBV18, with no clear D. This CDR3 region has 15 residues. V lost 4 bases and J 2 bases, leaving 14 bases between the germline ends. Germline lookup yields CDR1 KGHSH and CDR2 LQKENI. The CDR3 nucleotides read TGTGCCAGCTCACAACGGGTGAGCAAGCAAGAGACCCAGTACTTC. Translated, it gives CASSQRVSKQETQYF.

The chain has TRBV4-3 and TRBJ2-5; D is possibly TRBD2 (7 bases). The CDR3 runs to 17 residues. Germline-derived CDR1 and CDR2 are LGHNA and YSLEER. V was pared by 4 bases and J by 5 bases, with 23 bases between. CDR3 DNA: TGCGCCAGCAGCCCACCAATGTACAGGGTGGGAGGGGAGACCCAGTACTTC. This translates into CASSPPMYRVGGETQYF.

For this clone: Different DNA sequences within this sample yield the same CDR3. V and J are TRBV19 and TRBJ2-7, with 11 nucleotides matching TRBD2. This CDR3 contains 15 residues. CDR1 is LNHDA, CDR2 SQIVND, per germline (reference sequence). Trimming removed 3 bases from V and 4 bases from J; junction bases left unmatched: 5. CDR3 in DNA: TGTGCCAGTAGTATTGGGCTAGCGGGAGGTTACGAGCAGTACTTC. Amino acid sequence: CASSIGLAGGYEQYF.

This clone was seen only a few times. The chain joins TRBV5-1 to TRBJ1-1; TRBD1 is a possible D gene (5 bases). Germline loops: CDR1 SGHRS, CDR2 YFSETQ. The CDR3 sequence is 14 residues long. V was cut by 0 bases and J by 8 bases, with 14 bases left in between. The CDR3 loop reads CASSLDGAGVEAFF. For the CDR3, the DNA is TGCGCCAGCAGCTTGGATGGGGCGGGAGTCGAAGCTTTCTTT.

The rearrangement uses TRBV19 and TRBJ1-2; maybe TRBD1 (6 bases). The ends were cut back, 6 bases at V and 2 bases at J, with 13 bases in the middle. Germline CDR1 is LNHDA and CDR2 is SQIVND (reference sequence). The CDR3 covers 14 residues. In nucleotides, the CDR3 is TGTGCCAGTAGGTTGGACAGTTTAAACTATGGCTACACCTTC. Its translation is CASRLDSLNYGYTF.

Only a few counts were recorded for this clone. Relative to the germline gene, one junction end is altered; a read error may explain this. V gene TRBV4-3 combines with J gene TRBJ1-1; a possible D gene is TRBD1 (6 bases). This CDR3 spans 17 amino acids. Germline CDR1 LGHNA, CDR2 YSLEER. DNA for the CDR3: TGCGCCAGCAGCAAAGAGATCGGTACAGGGATGAACACTGAAGCTTTCTTT. This sequence encodes CASSKEIGTGMNTEAFF.

In DNA, the CDR3 is TGCGCCAGCAGCTTGGATCCGACGGCCAGGACTAGCGGGGCACAAGAGACCCAGTACTTC. Translated, it gives CASSLDPTARTSGAQETQYF. V usage is TRBV5-1 and J usage is TRBJ2-5, with 12 bases aligning to TRBD2. The length of the CDR3 is 20 residues. With V trimmed by 0 bases and J by 2 bases, 14 bases remained unmatched. The germline V gene has CDR1 SGHRS and CDR2 YFSETQ.

J is TRBJ2-5 and V is TRBV7-7, with a tentative D call TRBD2 (6 bases). This CDR3 spans 12 amino acids. Germline V gene data show CDR1 as SSHAT and CDR2 as FNYEAQ (reference sequence). V dropped 3 bases and J dropped 6 bases, with 8 bases sitting between them. CDR3 sequence reads: CASSLAGKTQYF. The DNA of the CDR3 is TGTGCCAGCAGCTTGGCGGGAAAGACCCAGTACTTC.

This sequence joins TRBV7-2 and TRBJ2-1, with no clear D. V was shortened by 5 bases and J by 0 bases, with 11 bases between the two germline ends. The germline V gene encodes CDR1 SGHTA and CDR2 FQGNSA. The CDR3 consists of 15 residues. The CDR3 DNA is TGTGCCAGCAGCGCCCCTGGCCCCTCCTACAATGAGCAGTTCTTC. Encoded protein: CASSAPGPSYNEQFF. Full variable domain (missing parts from reference TRBV7-2 and TRBJ2-1): GAGVSQSPSNKVTEKGKDVELRCDPISGHTALYWYRQSLGQGLEFLIYFQGNSAPDKSGLPSDRFSAERTGGSVSTLTIQRTQQEDSAVYLCASSAPGPSYNEQFFGPGTRLTVL.

The chain uses TRBV7-2 and TRBJ2-7; TRBD2 matches at 8 bases. This CDR3 region has 15 residues. The junction had 10 bases not matched to a gene; V was cut back by 4 bases and J by 5 bases. CDR1 SGHTA and CDR2 FQGNSA come from the germline V gene. The CDR3 protein is CASSSRAGVVDEQYF. The CDR3 nucleotides read TGTGCCAGCAGCTCCAGAGCGGGGGTAGTCGACGAGCAGTACTTC.

This clone has just a few counts. This rearrangement joins TRBV29-1 to TRBJ2-5, with D possibly TRBD1 on 6 matching bases. Germline V gene sequence: CDR1 SQVTM, CDR2 ANQGSEA. Deletions cut 0 bases from V and 4 bases from J, with 15 bases between. The CDR3 runs 15 residues. The CDR3 DNA is TGCAGCGTTGAAGATGAAGTAGGGGGAATAGAGACCCAGTACTTC. It specifies CSVEDEVGGIETQYF.

This clone was counted only a few times. This chain connects TRBV10-3 to TRBJ1-1, with a weak D call TRBD1 (6 bases). Between the trimmed V and J ends, which lost 6 bases and 6 bases, there was a span of 17 bases. Germline values: CDR1 ENHRY, CDR2 SYGVKD. The CDR3 covers 14 residues. The DNA of the CDR3 is TGTGCCATCAGGCAGCGACAGGCCGAAGCTGAAGCTTTCTTT. Protein product: CAIRQRQAEAEAFF.